This TCR beta chain is drawn from a study of cytomegalovirus exposure and HLA in healthy donors. Study background: The 130 or so validation repertoires and the roughly 700 first-cohort repertoires shared a platform, a later analysis reported. Broader study findings: Generally TCR sequences proved uncommon, though certain public TCRs appeared in numerous donors.

CDR3 length equals 16 residues. Germline values: CDR1 MNHEY, CDR2 SVGAGI. Losses at the gene ends were 0 bases for V and 5 bases for J; bases not matched to a gene: 7. Worth noting for this clone: Antigen unknown.

The table came from immunoSEQ multiplex PCR; TCRdb's copy has only in-frame clones and leaves some out. Here the sample spans 150,000 to 200,000 clones, 80% to 85% being singletons. The TCR was taken from a woman in her 30s in good health and CMV-seronegative. The J gene is TRBJ2-7, the V gene TRBV6-5; 10 nucleotides match TRBD1. The sequenced sample was PBMCs. The CDR3 spells CASSYSTGTGAHEQYF. The CDR3 bases are TGTGCCAGCAGTTACTCGACCGGGACAGGGGCCCACGAGCAGTACTTC.